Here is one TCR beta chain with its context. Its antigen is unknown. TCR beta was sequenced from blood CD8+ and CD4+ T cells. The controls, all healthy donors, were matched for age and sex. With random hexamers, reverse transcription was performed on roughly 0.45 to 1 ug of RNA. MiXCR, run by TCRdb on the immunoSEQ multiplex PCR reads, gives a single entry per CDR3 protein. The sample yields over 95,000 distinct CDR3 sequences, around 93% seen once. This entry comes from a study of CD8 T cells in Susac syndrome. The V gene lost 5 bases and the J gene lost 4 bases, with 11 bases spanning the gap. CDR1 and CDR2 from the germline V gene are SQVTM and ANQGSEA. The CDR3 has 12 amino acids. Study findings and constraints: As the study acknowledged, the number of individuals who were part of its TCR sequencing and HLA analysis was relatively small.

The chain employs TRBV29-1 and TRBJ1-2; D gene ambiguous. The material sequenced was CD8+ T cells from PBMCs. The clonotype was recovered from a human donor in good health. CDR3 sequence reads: CSVRAPGYGYTF. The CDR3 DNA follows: TGCAGCGTTCGGGCCCCGGGCTATGGCTACACCTTC.